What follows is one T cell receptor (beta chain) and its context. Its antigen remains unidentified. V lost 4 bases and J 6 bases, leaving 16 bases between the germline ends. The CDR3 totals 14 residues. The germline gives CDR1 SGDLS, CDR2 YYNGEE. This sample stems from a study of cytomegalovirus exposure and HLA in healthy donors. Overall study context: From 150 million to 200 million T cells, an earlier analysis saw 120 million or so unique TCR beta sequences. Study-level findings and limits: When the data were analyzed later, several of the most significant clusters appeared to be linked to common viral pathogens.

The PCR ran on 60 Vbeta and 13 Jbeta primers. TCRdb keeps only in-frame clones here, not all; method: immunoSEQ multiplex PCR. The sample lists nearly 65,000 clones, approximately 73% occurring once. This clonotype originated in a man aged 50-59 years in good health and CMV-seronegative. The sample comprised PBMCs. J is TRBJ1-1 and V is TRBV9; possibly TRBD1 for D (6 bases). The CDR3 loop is CASSRGGGPAEAFF. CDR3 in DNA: TGTGCCAGCAGCCGAGGGGGGGGGCCTGCTGAAGCTTTCTTT.